This entry is about one T cell receptor (beta chain). The antigen remains undetermined. The CDR3 is made up of 15 amino acids. V gave up 6 bases and J gave up 7 bases; unmatched junction bases: 11. CDR1 MDHEN and CDR2 SYDVKM come from the germline V gene. This record belongs to a study of OX40 agonist ivuxolimab in advanced cancers. About the study: Three patients responded partially, comprising one with hepatocellular carcinoma and two with cutaneous melanoma. Study-wide results and caveats: The specificity for antigen of the expanded peripheral T cells was not determined. Among the lowest peripheral clonal expansion occurred in 0.1-3.0 mg/kg partial responders.

Sequencing used immunoSEQ multiplex PCR; TCRdb keeps in-frame clones, though not all of them. Of 57,000 or so clones in the sample, about 90% were seen once. J is TRBJ2-2 and V is TRBV28, with 7 positions matching TRBD2. The clonotype was recovered from an adult with an advanced solid tumor such as melanoma, head and neck, liver or kidney cancer. Source: CD4+ or CD8+ T cells sorted from blood, taken in a trial of the OX40 agonist ivuxolimab. The CDR3 DNA reads as TGTGCCAGCAGACCGTGGAGGGAGGGAGTCGGGGAGCTGTTTTTT. Protein: CASRPWREGVGELFF.